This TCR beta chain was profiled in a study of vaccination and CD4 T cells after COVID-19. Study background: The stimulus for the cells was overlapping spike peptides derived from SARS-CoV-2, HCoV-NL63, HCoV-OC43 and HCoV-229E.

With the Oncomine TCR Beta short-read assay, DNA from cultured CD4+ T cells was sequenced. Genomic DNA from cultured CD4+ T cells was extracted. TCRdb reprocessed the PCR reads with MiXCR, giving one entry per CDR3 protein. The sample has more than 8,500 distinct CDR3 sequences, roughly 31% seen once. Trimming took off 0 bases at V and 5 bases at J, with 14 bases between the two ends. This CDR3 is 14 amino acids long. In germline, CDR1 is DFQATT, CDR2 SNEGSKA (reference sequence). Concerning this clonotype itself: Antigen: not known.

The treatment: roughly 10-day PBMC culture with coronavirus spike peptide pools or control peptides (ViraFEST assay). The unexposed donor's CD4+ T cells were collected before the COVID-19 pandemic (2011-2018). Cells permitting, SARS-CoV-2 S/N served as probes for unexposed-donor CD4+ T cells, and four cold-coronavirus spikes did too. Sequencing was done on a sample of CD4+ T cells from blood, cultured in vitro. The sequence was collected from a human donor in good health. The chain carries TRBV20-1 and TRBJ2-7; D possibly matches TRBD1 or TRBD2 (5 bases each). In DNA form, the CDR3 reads TGCAGTGCTAGAGATTGGGCAGGGAGCGACGAGCAGTACTTC. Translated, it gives CSARDWAGSDEQYF.